The 3 T cell receptor beta chains below all came from one sample that was sequenced in a study of T cells in Graves' hyperthyroidism and ophthalmopathy (dated by TCRdb to between 2017 and 2020). The library was obtained by multiplex PCR. Sequencing took place on an Illumina HiSeq 2000. The TCR beta CDR3 regions were amplified from RNA transcripts. For the first round of RT-PCR on the TCR CDR3, the HTBI primer set was used together with the Qiagen OneStep RT-PCR kit. TCRdb trimmed public reads at Q25 via fastp, called clones via MiXCR and kept in-frame beta chains. Every distinct CDR3 protein forms one entry, paired with its most common genes and DNA. For this sample the table gives hundreds of thousands of distinct CDR3 sequences, of which about 38% were detected only once. The ten largest account for around 9.3% of the sample. Specimen: blood. These receptors all come from a man younger than 30 with Graves' hyperthyroidism.

This sequence joins TRBV28 and TRBJ1-6; 8 nucleotides align to TRBD1. Germline CDR1 is MDHEN and CDR2 is SYDVKM. V shed 10 bases, J shed 14 bases, and the junction held 7 bases outside the gene matches. This CDR3 comprises 11 residues. CDR3 protein: CATGQAPALHF. In DNA form, the CDR3 reads TGTGCCACGGGACAGGCCCCAGCCCTCCACTTT.

A remark on this clonotype: A junction boundary mismatches the germline segment, possibly from a read error. This chain connects TRBV7-3 to TRBJ1-1; D is undetermined. The germline V gene has CDR1 SGHTA and CDR2 FQGTGA. CDR3 length equals 13 residues. The chain's CDR3 is CASSQDKGPEAFF. Written as DNA, the CDR3 is TGCGCCAGCAGCCAAGATAAAGGCCCTGAAGCTTTCTTT. The whole variable domain, filled in from reference TRBV7-3 and TRBJ1-1, reads GAGVSQTPSNKVTEKGKYVELRCDPISGHTALYWYRQSLGQGPEFLIYFQGTGAADDSGLPNDRFFAVRPEGSVSTLKIQRTERGDSAVYLCASSQDKGPEAFFGQGTRLTVV.

The chain has TRBV29-1 and TRBJ2-1; 10 nucleotides line up with TRBD2. Germline values: CDR1 SQVTM, CDR2 ANQGSEA. With V trimmed by 6 bases and J by 4 bases, 9 bases remained unmatched. The CDR3 has 15 amino acids. The CDR3 loop is CSVRASGSPYNEQFF. For the CDR3, the DNA is TGCAGCGTAAGAGCTAGCGGGAGCCCGTACAATGAGCAGTTCTTC.